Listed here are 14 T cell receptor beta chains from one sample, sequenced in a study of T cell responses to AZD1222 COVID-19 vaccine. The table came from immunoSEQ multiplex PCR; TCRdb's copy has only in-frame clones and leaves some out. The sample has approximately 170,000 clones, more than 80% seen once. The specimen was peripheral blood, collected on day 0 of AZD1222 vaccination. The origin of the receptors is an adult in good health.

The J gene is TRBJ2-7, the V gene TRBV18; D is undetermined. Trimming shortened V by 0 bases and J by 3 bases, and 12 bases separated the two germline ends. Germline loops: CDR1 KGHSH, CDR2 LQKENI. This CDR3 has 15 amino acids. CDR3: CASSPPLTANYEQYF. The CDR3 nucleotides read TGTGCCAGCTCACCACCGCTGACTGCAAACTACGAGCAGTACTTC.

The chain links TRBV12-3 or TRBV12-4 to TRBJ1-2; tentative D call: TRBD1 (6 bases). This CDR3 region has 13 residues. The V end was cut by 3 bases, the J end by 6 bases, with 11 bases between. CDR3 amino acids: CASSFSGAHGYTF. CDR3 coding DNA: TGTGCCAGCAGTTTTTCAGGGGCTCATGGCTACACCTTC.

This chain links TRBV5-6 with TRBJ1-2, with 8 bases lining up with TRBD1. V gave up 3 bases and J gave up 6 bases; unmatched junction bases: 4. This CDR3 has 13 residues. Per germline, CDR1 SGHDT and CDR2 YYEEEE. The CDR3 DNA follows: TGTGCCAGCAGCTACCGGACAGGGAATGGCTACACCTTC. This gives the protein CASSYRTGNGYTF.

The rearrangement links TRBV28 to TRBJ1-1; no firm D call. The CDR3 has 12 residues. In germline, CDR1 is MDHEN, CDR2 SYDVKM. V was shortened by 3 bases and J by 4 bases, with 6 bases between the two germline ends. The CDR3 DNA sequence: TGTGCCAGCAGTTTGGCTGTCACTGAAGCTTTCTTT. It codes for CASSLAVTEAFF.

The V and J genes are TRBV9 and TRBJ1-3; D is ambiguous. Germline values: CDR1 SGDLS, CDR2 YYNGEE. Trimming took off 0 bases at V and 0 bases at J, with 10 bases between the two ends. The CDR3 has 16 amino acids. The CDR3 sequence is CASSVEPTSSGNTIYF. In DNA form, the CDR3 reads TGTGCCAGCAGCGTAGAGCCCACGAGCTCTGGAAACACCATATATTTT.

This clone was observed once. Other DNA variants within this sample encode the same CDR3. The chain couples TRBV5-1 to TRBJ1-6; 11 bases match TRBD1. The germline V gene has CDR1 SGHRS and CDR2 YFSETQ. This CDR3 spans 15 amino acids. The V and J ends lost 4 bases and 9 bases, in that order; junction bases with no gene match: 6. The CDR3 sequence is CASSLKGQGGSPLHF. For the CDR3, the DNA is TGCGCCAGCAGCCTAAAGGGACAGGGGGGTTCACCCCTCCACTTT.

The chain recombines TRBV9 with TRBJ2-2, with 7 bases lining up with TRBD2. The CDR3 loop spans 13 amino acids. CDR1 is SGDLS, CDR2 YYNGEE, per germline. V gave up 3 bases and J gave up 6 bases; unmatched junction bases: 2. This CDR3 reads CASSGGGSGELFF. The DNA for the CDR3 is TGTGCCAGCAGCGGCGGGGGATCCGGGGAGCTGTTTTTT. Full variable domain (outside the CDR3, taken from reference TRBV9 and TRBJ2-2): DSGVTQTPKHLITATGQRVTLRCSPRSGDLSVYWYQQSLDQGLQFLIQYYNGEERAKGNILERFSAQQFPDLHSELNLSSLELGDSALYFCASSGGGSGELFFGEGSRLTVL.

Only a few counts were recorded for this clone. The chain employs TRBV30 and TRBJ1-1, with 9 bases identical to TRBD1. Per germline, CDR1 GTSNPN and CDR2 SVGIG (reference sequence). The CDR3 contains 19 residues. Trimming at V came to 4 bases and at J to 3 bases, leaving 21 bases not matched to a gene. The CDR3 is CAWIRGLRDREKRDTEAFF. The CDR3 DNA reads TGTGCCTGGATTCGAGGGTTACGGGACAGGGAAAAACGGGACACTGAAGCTTTCTTT. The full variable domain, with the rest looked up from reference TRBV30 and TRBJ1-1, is SQTIHQWPATLVQPVGSPLSLECTVEGTSNPNLYWYRQAAGRGLQLLFYSVGIGQISSEVPQNLSASRPQDRQFILSSKKLLLSDSGFYLCAWIRGLRDREKRDTEAFFGQGTRLTVV.

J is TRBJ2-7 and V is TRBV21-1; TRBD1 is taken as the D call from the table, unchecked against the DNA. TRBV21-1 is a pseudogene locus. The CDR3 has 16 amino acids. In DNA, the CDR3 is TGTGCCAGCAGTCCTAGAACCGGGACATTATCACACGAGCAGTACTTC. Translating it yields CASSPRTGTLSHEQYF.

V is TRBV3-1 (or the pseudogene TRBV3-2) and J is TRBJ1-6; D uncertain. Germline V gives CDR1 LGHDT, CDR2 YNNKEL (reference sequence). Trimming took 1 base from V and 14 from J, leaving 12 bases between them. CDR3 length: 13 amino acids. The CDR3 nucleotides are TGTGCCAGCAGCCAAGCGGCGCTGAGGGCCCTCCACTTT. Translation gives CASSQAALRALHF.

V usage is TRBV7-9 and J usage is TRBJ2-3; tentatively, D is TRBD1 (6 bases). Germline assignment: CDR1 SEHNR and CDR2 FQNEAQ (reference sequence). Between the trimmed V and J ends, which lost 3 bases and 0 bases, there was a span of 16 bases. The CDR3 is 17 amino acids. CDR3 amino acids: CASSLERWQGSTDTQYF. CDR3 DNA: TGTGCCAGCAGCTTGGAGCGGTGGCAGGGGAGCACAGATACGCAGTATTTT.

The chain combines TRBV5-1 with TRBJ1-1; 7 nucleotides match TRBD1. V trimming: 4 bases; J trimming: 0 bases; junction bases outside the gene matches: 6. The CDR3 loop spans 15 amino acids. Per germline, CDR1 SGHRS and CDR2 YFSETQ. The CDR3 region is CASSVNRGMNTEAFF. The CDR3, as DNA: TGCGCCAGCAGCGTGAACAGGGGAATGAACACTGAAGCTTTCTTT.

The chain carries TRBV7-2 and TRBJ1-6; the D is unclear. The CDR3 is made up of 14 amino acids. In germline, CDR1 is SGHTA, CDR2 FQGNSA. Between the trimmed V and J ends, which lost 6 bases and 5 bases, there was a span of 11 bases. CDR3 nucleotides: TGTGCCAGCAGGAGCGGGAGCGATAATTCACCCCTCCACTTT. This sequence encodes CASRSGSDNSPLHF.

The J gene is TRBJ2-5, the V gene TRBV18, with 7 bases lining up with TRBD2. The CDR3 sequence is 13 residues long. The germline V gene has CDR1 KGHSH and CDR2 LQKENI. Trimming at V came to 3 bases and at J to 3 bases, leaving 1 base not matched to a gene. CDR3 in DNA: TGTGCCAGCTCACCCGCGGGGGAAGAGACCCAGTACTTC. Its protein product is CASSPAGEETQYF.